Below are 16 T cell receptor beta chains sequenced from a single sample in a study of blood T cell repertoires in COVID-19 (dated by TCRdb to 2018 to 2020). Library preparation was by the immunoSEQ multiplex PCR assay. TCRdb limited this immuneACCESS table to in-frame rearrangements with V and J called. A share of clones is missing; checked studies link under half to unresolved V genes, and the rest is unexplained. Recorded for this sample are about 280,000 clones; around 90% of them occurred a single time. The ten largest make up roughly 9% of the sample. The sequenced sample consisted of peripheral blood. The receptor source for this set is a man aged 18 to 29 with active or convalescent COVID-19.

The chain combines TRBV19 with TRBJ1-2; possible D gene TRBD1, 6 bases. This CDR3 has 14 amino acids. Trimming removed 4 bases from V and 4 bases from J, with 13 bases in between. CDR1 and CDR2 (germline): LNHDA, SQIVND (reference sequence). This CDR3 is CASSKQGSSYGYTF. In DNA, the CDR3 is TGTGCCAGTAGTAAACAGGGATCTAGCTATGGCTACACCTTC.

J is TRBJ2-2 and V is TRBV25-1; 8 nucleotides agree with TRBD2. Germline V gives CDR1 MGHDK, CDR2 SYGVNS. The CDR3 has 16 residues. The junction had 10 bases not matched to a gene; V was cut back by 6 bases and J by 4 bases. CDR3 DNA sequence: TGTGCCAGCAGACCCGCCGGTCTAGCGGGCACCGGGGAGCTGTTTTTT. Encoded protein: CASRPAGLAGTGELFF.

The J gene is TRBJ2-3, the V gene TRBV7-8, with D tentatively TRBD2 (7 bases). V was shortened by 5 bases and J by 2 bases, with 17 bases between the two germline ends. The CDR3 is 16 amino acids. The V gene's germline CDR1 is SGHVS and CDR2 FQNEAQ. CDR3 DNA sequence: TGTGCCAGCAGCCGACAATTGGGGGGGCCCACAGATACGCAGTATTTT. Translated: CASSRQLGGPTDTQYF.

This rearrangement joins TRBV9 to TRBJ1-5; unclear D gene. Germline lookup yields CDR1 SGDLS and CDR2 YYNGEE. V was shortened by 3 bases and J by 6 bases, with 16 bases between the two germline ends. The CDR3 is 15 amino acids. The CDR3 bases are TGTGCCAGCAGCGCGACGGTTCAGGCGGGTCAGCCCCAGCATTTT. Translated, it gives CASSATVQAGQPQHF.

This clone was detected once. The V call is TRBV5-1, the J call TRBJ2-3, with 8 bases identical to TRBD2. The V segment lost 2 bases and the J segment 3 bases; nucleotides outside the gene matches: 8. The CDR3 covers 16 residues. Per germline, CDR1 SGHRS and CDR2 YFSETQ. This CDR3 is CASSFVSGTSTDTQYF. The CDR3 region has the DNA TGCGCCAGCAGCTTTGTTTCCGGGACTAGTACAGATACGCAGTATTTT.

The chain recombines TRBV10-1 with TRBJ2-2; tentative D call: TRBD2 (5 bases). The length of the CDR3 is 15 residues. Trimming removed 0 bases at V and 3 bases at J, with 8 bases between. Germline CDR1 reads WNHNN; CDR2 reads SYGVQD (reference sequence). CDR3 DNA sequence: TGCGCCAGCAGTGAGTCAGGGCGGGACACCGGGGAGCTGTTTTTT. Translation: CASSESGRDTGELFF.

The chain is built from TRBV18 and TRBJ1-4; a possible D gene is TRBD1 (5 bases). Per the germline V gene, CDR1 is KGHSH and CDR2 is LQKENI. The CDR3 is made up of 15 amino acids. The ends were cut back, 6 bases at V and 0 bases at J, with 11 bases in the middle. The CDR3 is CASSPGHATNEKLFF. For the CDR3, the DNA is TGTGCCAGCTCCCCCGGACACGCAACTAATGAAAAACTGTTTTTT.

For the CDR3, the DNA is TGTGCCAGCAGCCGCCAGGGCTACGAGCAGTACTTC. Translation: CASSRQGYEQYF. The chain links TRBV3-1 (or the pseudogene TRBV3-2) to TRBJ2-7; D might be TRBD1 (5 bases). Germline V gives CDR1 LGHDT, CDR2 YNNKEL (reference sequence). With 4 bases removed from V and 3 bases from J, the gap between germline ends came to 7 bases. The CDR3 extends over 12 amino acids.

The rearrangement links TRBV19 to TRBJ1-2, with TRBD1 as a possible D gene (6 bases). V dropped 5 bases and J dropped 5 bases, with 12 bases sitting between them. The CDR3 covers 13 residues. CDR1 is LNHDA and CDR2 is SQIVND in the germline V gene (reference sequence). The CDR3 DNA follows: TGTGCCAGTAGTTCTGTACAGGGATATGGCTACACCTTC. It is translated as CASSSVQGYGYTF.

This sequence joins TRBV12-3 or TRBV12-4 and TRBJ1-5; D is uncertain. The CDR3 extends over 13 amino acids. V lost 3 bases and J lost 6, with 9 bases in between. In nucleotides, the CDR3 is TGTGCCAGCAGTTTTTACGGTGGTCAGCCCCAGCATTTT. Amino acids: CASSFYGGQPQHF.

The V gene is TRBV27, the J gene TRBJ2-1; 7 bases fit TRBD2. Unmatched junction bases numbered 7, after V lost 6 bases and J lost 2 bases. Germline CDR1 and CDR2: MNHEY and SMNVEV (reference sequence). The CDR3 totals 15 residues. CDR3 residues: CASSRGGIPYNEQFF. The CDR3 DNA sequence: TGTGCCAGCAGCCGGGGAGGGATCCCCTACAATGAGCAGTTCTTC.

This chain connects TRBV9 to TRBJ1-1, with 8 bases identical to TRBD1. Germline assignment: CDR1 SGDLS and CDR2 YYNGEE. The CDR3 spans 12 residues. V gave up 3 bases and J gave up 11 bases; unmatched junction bases: 6. CDR3 sequence: CASSEGQGAAFF. In nucleotides, the CDR3 is TGTGCCAGCAGCGAGGGCCAGGGGGCGGCTTTCTTT.

The V gene is TRBV9, the J gene TRBJ2-2, with 10 bases identical to TRBD2. This CDR3 is 16 amino acids long. Germline V gene sequence: CDR1 SGDLS, CDR2 YYNGEE. Trimming at V came to 2 bases and at J to 1 base, leaving 2 bases not matched to a gene. In nucleotides, the CDR3 is TGTGCCAGCAGCGTCCCTAGCGGGGGGAACACCGGGGAGCTGTTTTTT. Translating gives CASSVPSGGNTGELFF.

V and J are TRBV9 and TRBJ1-2; 7 bases are a match to TRBD1. Germline V gene data show CDR1 as SGDLS and CDR2 as YYNGEE. The CDR3 sequence is 15 residues long. Trimming took 0 bases from V and 7 from J; bases not matched to a gene: 9. CDR3 bases: TGTGCCAGCAGCGTAGTGACAACAGGGGCGGGTGGCTACACCTTC. Its translation: CASSVVTTGAGGYTF.

The V gene is TRBV11-3, the J gene TRBJ2-2; a weak D match, TRBD1 (5 bases). V was pared by 5 bases and J by 7 bases, with 14 bases between. The CDR3 contains 14 residues. Germline V gene lookup returns CDR1 SGHNT and CDR2 YENEEA. The CDR3 here is CASSKGLVGGELFF. Here the CDR3 DNA reads TGTGCCAGCAGCAAGGGGTTGGTTGGCGGGGAGCTGTTTTTT.

J is TRBJ2-5 and V is TRBV4-1; weak D call: TRBD1 (5 bases). Per germline, CDR1 MGHRA and CDR2 YSYEKL. The CDR3 runs 15 residues. V was cut by 4 bases and J by 5 bases, with 17 bases left in between. CDR3 residues: CASSRESQGWETQYF. As DNA, the CDR3 is TGCGCCAGCAGCCGAGAAAGCCAGGGTTGGGAGACCCAGTACTTC.